This T cell receptor (beta chain) emerged from a study of CD8+ T cells in alopecia areata. Whole-study results and caveats: Scalp data also include sequences from resident alphabeta T cells of normal skin. Greater clonality was observed in lesional scalp samples, especially alopecia totalis/universalis, versus normal scalp. Shared TCR sequences were less clear between patients than in mice, possibly partly from HLA diversity.

As to this clone: Its target is unknown.

Sorting of CD4+ and CD8+ T cells was performed on PBMCs. cDNA prepared by RNA extraction and subsequent reverse transcription served as the template for sequencing. TCRdb's table, derived via immunoSEQ multiplex PCR, lists solely in-frame clones and lacks some. The sample consists of 120,000 to 150,000 clones, less than 65% of them appearing once. Germline V gene lookup returns CDR1 SEHNR and CDR2 FQNEAQ (reference sequence). Trimming cost V 5 bases and J 8 bases; bases outside gene matches: 3. The CDR3 is 12 amino acids. This TCR derives from a human donor in good health. This sequence joins TRBV7-9 and TRBJ2-1; 7 nucleotides align to TRBD1. The specimen sequenced was CD8+ T cells sorted from blood. Here the CDR3 DNA reads TGTGCCAGCAGCGTAGGGGGCGATGAGCAGTTCTTC. Its translation: CASSVGGDEQFF.